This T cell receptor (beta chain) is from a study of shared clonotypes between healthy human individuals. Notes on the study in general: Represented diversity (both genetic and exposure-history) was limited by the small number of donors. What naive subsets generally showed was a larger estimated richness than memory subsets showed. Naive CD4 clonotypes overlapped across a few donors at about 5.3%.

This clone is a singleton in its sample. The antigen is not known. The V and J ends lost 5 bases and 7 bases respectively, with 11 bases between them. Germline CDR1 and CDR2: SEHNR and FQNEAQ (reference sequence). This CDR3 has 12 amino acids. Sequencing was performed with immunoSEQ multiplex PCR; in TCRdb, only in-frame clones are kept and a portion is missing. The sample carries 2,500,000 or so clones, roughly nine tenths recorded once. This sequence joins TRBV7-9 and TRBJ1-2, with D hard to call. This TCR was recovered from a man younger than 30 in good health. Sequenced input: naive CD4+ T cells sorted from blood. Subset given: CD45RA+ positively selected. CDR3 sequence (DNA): TGTGCCAGCAGCCGGCGAGAGGGTGGCTACACCTTC. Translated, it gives CASSRREGGYTF.